These T cell receptor beta chains were read from a single sample in a study of shared clonotypes between healthy human individuals. Method: immunoSEQ multiplex PCR; TCRdb's copy keeps in-frame clones and lacks some. Among around 2.1 million clones listed, approximately 94% were seen once. The sample was naive CD8+ T cells from PBMCs. The source of these receptors is a man younger than 30 in good health. Some clones in this sample may be carry-over from other donors' samples. Each CDR3 is given with its conserved first and last residue. Fields, in order: J gene, clone size, V gene, D gene, CDR3 protein, CDR3 DNA. D genes are given only for firm matches. Part of the rows lack a size; the others show once, few, many or a class for expanded clones.

J: TRBJ1-1; size: NA; V: TRBV6-5; D: NA; CDR3: CASSYSMGGGTEAFF; DNA: TGTGCCAGCAGTTACTCTATGGGGGGTGGCACTGAAGCTTTCTTT
J: TRBJ1-5; size: once; V: TRBV28; D: NA; CDR3: CASSLGQGHQPQHF; DNA: TGTGCCAGCAGTTTAGGGCAGGGGCACCAGCCCCAGCATTTT
J: TRBJ2-5; size: NA; V: TRBV28; D: NA; CDR3: CASSPPGRQTQYF; DNA: TGTGCCAGCTCTCCCCCAGGGAGACAGACCCAGTACTTC
J: TRBJ2-2; size: NA; V: TRBV27; D: NA; CDR3: CASSSYRDDYSNTGELFF; DNA: TGTGCCAGCAGTTCCTACAGGGATGACTACTCGAACACCGGGGAGCTGTTTTTT
J: TRBJ2-1; size: NA; V: TRBV27; D: TRBD1; CDR3: CASSSGGSEQFF; DNA: TGTGCCAGCAGTTCAGGGGGCAGTGAGCAGTTCTTC
J: TRBJ2-7; size: NA; V: TRBV7-6; D: TRBD2; CDR3: CASSYRLADTYEQYF; DNA: TGTGCCAGCAGCTACCGACTAGCCGATACCTACGAGCAGTACTTC
J: TRBJ2-2; size: NA; V: TRBV9; D: NA; CDR3: CASSVVGGRTGELFF; DNA: TGTGCCAGCAGCGTAGTCGGGGGCCGCACCGGGGAGCTGTTTTTT
J: TRBJ2-3; size: NA; V: TRBV7-6; D: TRBD1; CDR3: CASSLTLLRTGSTDTQYF; DNA: TGTGCCAGCAGCTTAACCCTTCTCCGGACAGGGAGCACAGATACGCAGTATTTT
J: TRBJ1-1; size: few; V: TRBV9; D: NA; CDR3: CASSVVANTEAFF; DNA: TGTGCCAGCAGCGTAGTGGCAAACACTGAAGCTTTCTTT
J: TRBJ2-7; size: NA; V: TRBV30; D: NA; CDR3: CAWSVLGTPTLPLSYEQYF; DNA: TGTGCCTGGAGTGTATTAGGCACCCCGACCCTCCCCCTTTCCTACGAGCAGTACTTC
J: TRBJ1-1; size: NA; V: TRBV27; D: NA; CDR3: CASSLAMNTEAFF; DNA: TGTGCCAGCAGTCTGGCCATGAACACTGAAGCTTTCTTT
J: TRBJ2-7; size: NA; V: TRBV2; D: NA; CDR3: CASSEPGTLYEQYF; DNA: TGTGCCAGCAGTGAACCCGGGACCCTCTACGAGCAGTACTTC
J: TRBJ2-7; size: NA; V: TRBV5-1; D: NA; CDR3: CASSLVTGSSYEQYF; DNA: TGCGCCAGCAGCTTGGTAACAGGTTCCTCCTACGAGCAGTACTTC
J: TRBJ2-1; size: NA; V: TRBV4-1; D: NA; CDR3: CASSPSPGNEQFF; DNA: TGCGCCAGCAGCCCAAGCCCTGGGAATGAGCAGTTCTTC
J: TRBJ2-7; size: NA; V: TRBV29-1; D: TRBD1; CDR3: CSVEGRSTGEPLGYEQYF; DNA: TGCAGCGTTGAAGGTAGGAGTACAGGGGAGCCCCTGGGGTACGAGCAGTACTTC
J: TRBJ1-2; size: NA; V: TRBV6-5; D: NA; CDR3: CASSSGPTSDGYTF; DNA: TGTGCCAGCAGCTCCGGACCGACTTCGGATGGCTACACCTTC
J: TRBJ2-3; size: NA; V: TRBV27; D: TRBD1; CDR3: CASSLDRGGTDTQYF; DNA: TGTGCCAGCAGTCTCGACAGGGGAGGCACAGATACGCAGTATTTT
J: TRBJ2-7; size: NA; V: TRBV5-1; D: NA; CDR3: CASRLDGTYEQYF; DNA: TGCGCCAGCAGATTGGACGGCACCTACGAGCAGTACTTC
J: TRBJ2-1; size: NA; V: TRBV19; D: TRBD1; CDR3: CASSHITGGSYNEQFF; DNA: TGTGCCAGTAGCCACATAACAGGGGGGAGCTACAATGAGCAGTTCTTC
J: TRBJ2-7; size: once; V: TRBV5-1; D: NA; CDR3: CASSLETGTYEQYF; DNA: TGCGCCAGCAGCTTGGAGACGGGAACCTACGAGCAGTACTTC